This T cell receptor beta chain came from a study of cytomegalovirus exposure and HLA in healthy donors. The study, taken as a whole, reports: CMV serostatus alone was available as immune exposure information. With later analysis, a missense DCLRE1C variant became linked to TCR beta V- and J-gene trimming. The classifier reportedly diagnosed cytomegalovirus status with high sensitivity and specificity. Later work found most CMV-associated TCR beta chains apparently HLA-restricted.

V gave up 4 bases and J gave up 4 bases; unmatched junction bases: 5. The CDR3 covers 15 residues. The V gene's germline CDR1 is LGHNA and CDR2 YNFKEQ. In regard to this clone: The antigen remains undetermined.

The primer mix had 60 Vbeta and 13 Jbeta primers. Sequencing was performed with immunoSEQ multiplex PCR; in TCRdb, only in-frame clones are kept and a portion is missing. The sample has over 90,000 clones, 73% seen once; the top ten hold under 4.5%. The rearrangement joins TRBV4-2 to TRBJ2-3, with TRBD2 matching over 10 bases. Material for sequencing was PBMCs. The TCR originated in a man aged 35 to 55 in good health and CMV-seronegative. The CDR3 region is CASSPSGGAADTQYF. The CDR3, as DNA: TGTGCCAGCAGCCCCAGCGGGGGGGCCGCAGATACGCAGTATTTT.